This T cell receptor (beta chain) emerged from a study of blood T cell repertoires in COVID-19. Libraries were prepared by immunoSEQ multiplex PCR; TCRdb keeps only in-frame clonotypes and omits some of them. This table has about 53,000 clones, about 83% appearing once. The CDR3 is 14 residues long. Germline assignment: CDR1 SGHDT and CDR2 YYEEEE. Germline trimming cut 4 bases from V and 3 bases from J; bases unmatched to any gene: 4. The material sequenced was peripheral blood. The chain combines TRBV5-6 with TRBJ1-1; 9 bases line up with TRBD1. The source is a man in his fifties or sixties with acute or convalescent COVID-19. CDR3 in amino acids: CASSQTGGYTEAFF. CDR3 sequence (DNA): TGTGCCAGCAGCCAGACAGGGGGGTACACTGAAGCTTTCTTT.